The 5 T cell receptor beta chains presented below share a single source sample, sequenced in a study of shared clonotypes between healthy human individuals. Repertoires were generated with immunoSEQ multiplex PCR, while TCRdb's copy carries only in-frame clones and drops some. Of fewer than 1.4 million clones in the sample, around 82% were seen once. The sample consisted of memory CD4+ T cells from PBMCs. Stated subset: CD45RA-negative fraction. The receptors were gathered from a man younger than 35 in good health. Some clones in this sample may be carry-over from other donors' samples.

V is TRBV18 and J is TRBJ2-1; D is undetermined. Deletions cut 6 bases from V and 1 base from J, with 19 bases between. CDR1 and CDR2 (germline): KGHSH, LQKENI. The CDR3 length is 17 residues. CDR3 nucleotides: TGTGCCAGCTCCCCGAACGTGGCAGCGATTTCCTACAATGAGCAGTTCTTC. This encodes CASSPNVAAISYNEQFF.

This chain links TRBV7-9 with TRBJ1-2; no reliable D call. Germline-derived CDR1 and CDR2 are SEHNR and FQNEAQ (reference sequence). The CDR3 covers 15 residues. Trimming cost V 1 base and J 0 bases, with 9 bases left between them. As DNA, the CDR3 is TGTGCCAGCAGCTTAGTGGCGATATCTAACTATGGCTACACCTTC. It encodes CASSLVAISNYGYTF.

As regards this clone: A clone one base away is much larger, so this may be a read error. The sample has other DNA sequences that encode this CDR3 too. V and J are TRBV7-8 and TRBJ1-2; D is unresolved. Looked up from germline, CDR1 is SGHVS and CDR2 is FQNEAQ. The CDR3 covers 12 residues. V was trimmed by 1 base and J by 2 bases, leaving 2 bases between them. In DNA, the CDR3 is TGTGCCAGCAGCTTAGACAACTATGGCTACACCTTC. The encoded protein is CASSLDNYGYTF. The full variable domain, rest sourced from reference TRBV7-8 and TRBJ1-2, is GAGVSQSPRYKVAKRGQDVALRCDPISGHVSLFWYQQALGQGPEFLTYFQNEAQLDKSGLPSDRFFAERPEGSVSTLKIQRTQQEDSAVYLCASSLDNYGYTFGSGTRLTVV.

CDR3 coding DNA: TGTGCCAGCAGTTACGGAGCGGGCCCCTACGAGCAGTACTTC. Translated, it gives CASSYGAGPYEQYF. The V gene is TRBV6-6, the J gene TRBJ2-7, with D maybe TRBD2 (6 bases). The V end was cut by 2 bases, the J end by 2 bases, with 10 bases between. This CDR3 has 14 amino acids. CDR1 and CDR2 from the germline V gene are MNHNY and SVGAGI (reference sequence).

The rearrangement links TRBV2 to TRBJ1-5; D remains ambiguous. Trimming pared 7 bases from V and 0 bases from J, leaving 13 bases between. The germline V gene has CDR1 SNHLY and CDR2 FYNNEI. The CDR3 spans 15 residues. The DNA for the CDR3 is TGTGCCAGCACCGAAGCGGGTATTAGCAATCAGCCCCAGCATTTT. Its translation: CASTEAGISNQPQHF.